The next 23 T cell receptor beta chains were all read from a single sample in a study of cytomegalovirus exposure and HLA in healthy donors. With 60 Vbeta and 13 Jbeta primers, the PCR was carried out. Sequenced by immunoSEQ multiplex PCR; TCRdb stores in-frame clones only, minus some. Of 110,000 or so clones in the sample, 65% to 85% were seen once. The sequenced sample consisted of PBMCs. Every receptor here comes from a woman aged 18-29 years in good health and CMV-seronegative.

The chain has TRBV20-1 and TRBJ1-2; no clear D gene. V was cut by 1 base and J by 7 bases, with 7 bases left in between. CDR1 and CDR2 from the germline V gene are DFQATT and SNEGSKA (reference sequence). The CDR3 length is 11 residues. The CDR3 reads CSARGAGGYTF. CDR3 nucleotide sequence: TGCAGTGCTAGAGGAGCCGGTGGCTACACCTTC.

This chain uses TRBV5-1 with TRBJ1-5, with D perhaps matching TRBD1 (5 bases). The CDR3 sequence is 14 residues long. The V end lost 2 bases, the J end lost 5 bases, and 11 bases lay between the germline ends. Germline V lookup: CDR1 SGHRS, CDR2 YFSETQ. CDR3 bases: TGCGCCAGCAGCTTTACCGGGGGGGATCAGCCCCAGCATTTT. Amino acid sequence: CASSFTGGDQPQHF.

This chain uses TRBV5-1 with TRBJ1-1; no clear D. V was trimmed by 0 bases and J by 4 bases, leaving 7 bases between them. The CDR3 totals 13 residues. The germline V gene has CDR1 SGHRS and CDR2 YFSETQ. The CDR3 here is CASSLDSFTEAFF. The CDR3 DNA is TGCGCCAGCAGCTTGGATTCGTTCACTGAAGCTTTCTTT. Full variable domain (remainder filled in from reference TRBV5-1 and TRBJ1-1): KAGVTQTPRYLIKTRGQQVTLSCSPISGHRSVSWYQQTPGQGLQFLFEYFSETQRNKGNFPGRFSGRQFSNSRSEMNVSTLELGDSALYLCASSLDSFTEAFFGQGTRLTVV.

This sequence joins TRBV5-5 and TRBJ2-3, with TRBD1 matching 8 bases. CDR1 and CDR2 from the germline V gene are SGHKS and YYEKEE (reference sequence). The CDR3 covers 17 residues. J was trimmed by 6 bases and V by 3 bases; bases with no gene match: 15. As DNA, the CDR3 is TGTGCCAGCAGCTCCGGGACCGTGGACAGGGCACCGGATACGCAGTATTTT. This translates into CASSSGTVDRAPDTQYF.

The rearrangement uses TRBV4-2 and TRBJ2-7; D might be TRBD1 or TRBD2, each matching 5 bases. From germline, CDR1 is LGHNA and CDR2 YNFKEQ. The CDR3 sequence is 15 residues long. The ends were cut back, 0 bases at V and 7 bases at J, with 16 bases in the middle. The CDR3 spells CASSQDQPAWGEQYV. The CDR3 DNA reads as TGTGCCAGCAGCCAAGATCAGCCAGCCTGGGGGGAGCAGTACGTC.

The chain recombines TRBV4-3 with TRBJ2-6, with D possibly matching TRBD2 (5 bases). The V and J ends lost 0 bases and 1 base respectively, with 7 bases between them. Germline V gene lookup returns CDR1 LGHNA and CDR2 YSLEER. The CDR3 has 16 amino acids. CDR3 sequence (DNA): TGCGCCAGCAGCCAAGAAACGGGATCTGGGGCCAACGTCCTGACTTTC. It translates to CASSQETGSGANVLTF.

V usage is TRBV5-1 and J usage is TRBJ2-3, with 9 bases aligning to TRBD1. V dropped 4 bases and J dropped 5; count of bases not matched to a gene: 8. This CDR3 comprises 15 residues. Looked up from germline, CDR1 is SGHRS and CDR2 is YFSETQ. CDR3 residues: CASSAGTGLIDTQYF. In DNA, the CDR3 is TGCGCCAGCAGCGCCGGGACAGGGTTAATAGATACGCAGTATTTT.

The chain couples TRBV5-1 to TRBJ2-1; no definite D call. This CDR3 region has 14 residues. V lost 0 bases, J lost 2 bases, and 6 bases lay in between. CDR1 SGHRS and CDR2 YFSETQ come from the germline V gene. CDR3 in amino acids: CASSLEEPYNEQFF. The CDR3 nucleotides are TGCGCCAGCAGCTTGGAGGAGCCCTACAATGAGCAGTTCTTC.

V and J are TRBV28 and TRBJ1-6, with D possibly being TRBD1 (6 bases). V lost 3 bases and J 6 bases, leaving 9 bases between the germline ends. This CDR3 comprises 14 residues. Germline V CDR1 and CDR2: MDHEN, SYDVKM. CDR3 in amino acids: CASSFDRTNSPLHF. As DNA, the CDR3 is TGTGCCAGCAGTTTTGACAGGACTAATTCACCCCTCCACTTT.

The chain recombines TRBV7-2 with TRBJ2-1; TRBD2 agrees at 12 bases. Germline CDR1 SGHTA, CDR2 FQGNSA. V gave up 5 bases and J gave up 6 bases; unmatched junction bases: 5. This CDR3 contains 15 residues. CDR3: CASSLRLAGANEQFF. CDR3 DNA sequence: TGTGCCAGCAGCCTTAGACTAGCGGGGGCCAATGAGCAGTTCTTC. Based on the CDR3 plus reference TRBV7-2 and TRBJ2-1, the full variable domain is GAGVSQSPSNKVTEKGKDVELRCDPISGHTALYWYRQSLGQGLEFLIYFQGNSAPDKSGLPSDRFSAERTGGSVSTLTIQRTQQEDSAVYLCASSLRLAGANEQFFGPGTRLTVL.

This clone was seen only a few times. The V and J genes are TRBV11-2 and TRBJ1-4; possible D gene TRBD1, 6 bases. The ends were cut back, 5 bases at V and 6 bases at J, with 19 bases in the middle. In germline, CDR1 is SGHAT, CDR2 FQNNGV. The CDR3 totals 16 residues. CDR3 amino acids: CASSLTPGGAHEKLFF. In DNA form, the CDR3 reads TGTGCCAGCAGCCTAACCCCCGGGGGGGCACATGAAAAACTGTTTTTT.

V usage is TRBV19 and J usage is TRBJ2-1; D unresolved. CDR1 and CDR2 (germline): LNHDA, SQIVND (reference sequence). The CDR3 has 15 amino acids. The V and J ends lost 4 bases and 0 bases respectively, with 10 bases between them. Here the CDR3 DNA reads TGTGCCAGTAGTACAACACCGAACTCCTACAATGAGCAGTTCTTC. Protein sequence: CASSTTPNSYNEQFF.

This clone was seen just once. The chain uses TRBV7-2 and TRBJ1-6; tentatively, D is TRBD1 (6 bases). Trimming took off 5 bases at V and 7 bases at J, with 12 bases between the two ends. The germline V gene encodes CDR1 SGHTA and CDR2 FQGNSA. CDR3 length: 14 residues. CDR3 bases: TGTGCCAGCAGCGCGGACAGCAACAATTCACCCCTCCACTTT. This encodes CASSADSNNSPLHF.

The rearrangement joins TRBV4-1 to TRBJ1-1; 8 bases agree with TRBD1. V trimming: 4 bases; J trimming: 2 bases; junction bases outside the gene matches: 9. The length of the CDR3 is 16 residues. Germline V lookup: CDR1 MGHRA, CDR2 YSYEKL. CDR3 in DNA: TGCGCCAGCAGCCTCTCAAGAGACAGGGGTAACACTGAAGCTTTCTTT. This codes for CASSLSRDRGNTEAFF.

The chain has TRBV5-4 and TRBJ1-2; TRBD1 aligns across 9 bases. Germline V gene sequence: CDR1 SGHNT, CDR2 YYREEE (reference sequence). After removal of 3 bases from V and 4 bases from J, the junction contained 4 bases not matched to a gene. The CDR3 runs to 14 residues. CDR3 in amino acids: CASSSGQGSYGYTF. CDR3 coding DNA: TGTGCCAGCAGCTCGGGACAGGGTAGCTATGGCTACACCTTC.

The chain is built from TRBV28 and TRBJ1-1, with 10 bases identical to TRBD1. The CDR3 totals 14 residues. V was clipped by 8 bases and J by 3 bases; unmatched bases: 6. Germline V gives CDR1 MDHEN, CDR2 SYDVKM. In DNA form, the CDR3 reads TGTGCCAGCCAGTTCGGGACAGGGGACACTGAAGCTTTCTTT. It codes for CASQFGTGDTEAFF.

This clone was observed once. V is TRBV15 and J is TRBJ1-5, with D possibly matching TRBD1 (5 bases). V shed 5 bases and J shed 0 bases, with 11 bases lying between them. The CDR3 covers 15 residues. Germline values: CDR1 LNHNV, CDR2 YYDKDF (reference sequence). The CDR3 is CATSQGGYSNQPQHF. The CDR3 DNA reads TGTGCCACCAGCCAGGGAGGGTATAGCAATCAGCCCCAGCATTTT.

CDR3 sequence (DNA): TGTGCCAGCAGCTTGGCCGGACAGGAATTCTACGAGCAGTACTTC. Translation: CASSLAGQEFYEQYF. The rearrangement links TRBV5-5 to TRBJ2-7; 7 bases align to TRBD1. CDR1 SGHKS and CDR2 YYEKEE come from the germline V gene (reference sequence). V was clipped by 0 bases and J by 3 bases; unmatched bases: 6. The CDR3 runs 15 residues.

The CDR3 reads CASSLTALAKNIQYF. The CDR3 DNA sequence: TGTGCCAGCAGCCTAACTGCCCTAGCCAAAAACATTCAGTACTTC. The V call is TRBV7-2, the J call TRBJ2-4; D uncertain. V shed 5 bases and J shed 0 bases, with 11 bases lying between them. The CDR3 has 15 residues. Germline lookup yields CDR1 SGHTA and CDR2 FQGNSA.

This clone has a single count. The chain employs TRBV2 and TRBJ1-5; D ambiguous. The CDR3 extends over 15 amino acids. In germline, CDR1 is SNHLY, CDR2 FYNNEI. Deletions cut 0 bases from V and 6 bases from J, with 12 bases between. This CDR3 is CASSEARGAGQPQHF. The CDR3 DNA reads as TGTGCCAGCAGTGAAGCGCGGGGAGCGGGTCAGCCCCAGCATTTT.

The chain has TRBV19 and TRBJ1-4; 8 bases align to TRBD1. The CDR3 sequence is 17 residues long. Trimming took 4 bases from V and 0 from J; bases not matched to a gene: 7. Germline lookup yields CDR1 LNHDA and CDR2 SQIVND (reference sequence). CDR3: CASSKGQGYATNEKLFF. In nucleotides, the CDR3 is TGTGCCAGTAGTAAAGGACAGGGATATGCAACTAATGAAAAACTGTTTTTT.

The chain carries TRBV5-4 and TRBJ2-2, with D perhaps TRBD1 (5 bases). The germline V gene encodes CDR1 SGHNT and CDR2 YYREEE (reference sequence). The V and J ends lost 2 bases and 1 base respectively, with 15 bases between them. The CDR3 runs 17 residues. The CDR3 reads CASSLGPRTGNTGELFF. The CDR3 region has the DNA TGTGCCAGCAGCTTAGGGCCCAGAACAGGGAACACCGGGGAGCTGTTTTTT.

The V call is TRBV29-1, the J call TRBJ1-5, with 7 bases fitting TRBD1. Germline V gives CDR1 SQVTM, CDR2 ANQGSEA. V was clipped by 5 bases and J by 2 bases; unmatched bases: 6. CDR3 length equals 14 residues. CDR3 loop: CSVSGGTGNQPQHF. The CDR3 DNA reads TGCAGCGTTTCGGGCGGGACAGGCAATCAGCCCCAGCATTTT.